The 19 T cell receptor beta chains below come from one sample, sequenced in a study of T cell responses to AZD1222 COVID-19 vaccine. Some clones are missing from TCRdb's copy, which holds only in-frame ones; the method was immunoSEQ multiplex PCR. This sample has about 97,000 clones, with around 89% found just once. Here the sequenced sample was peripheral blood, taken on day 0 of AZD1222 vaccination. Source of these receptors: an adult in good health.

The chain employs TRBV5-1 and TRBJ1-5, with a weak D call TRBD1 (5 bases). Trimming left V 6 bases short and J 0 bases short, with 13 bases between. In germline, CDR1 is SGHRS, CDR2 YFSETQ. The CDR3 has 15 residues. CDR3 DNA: TGCGCCAGCACCCCGGGGGACGATAGCAATCAGCCCCAGCATTTT. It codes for CASTPGDDSNQPQHF. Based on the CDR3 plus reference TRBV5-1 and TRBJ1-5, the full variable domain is KAGVTQTPRYLIKTRGQQVTLSCSPISGHRSVSWYQQTPGQGLQFLFEYFSETQRNKGNFPGRFSGRQFSNSRSEMNVSTLELGDSALYLCASTPGDDSNQPQHFGDGTRLSIL.

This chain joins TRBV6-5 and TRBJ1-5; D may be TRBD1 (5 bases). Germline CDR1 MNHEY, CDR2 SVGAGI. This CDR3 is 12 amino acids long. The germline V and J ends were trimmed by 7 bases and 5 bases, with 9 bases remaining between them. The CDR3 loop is CASMDTYQPQHF. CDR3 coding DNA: TGTGCCAGCATGGACACCTATCAGCCCCAGCATTTT.

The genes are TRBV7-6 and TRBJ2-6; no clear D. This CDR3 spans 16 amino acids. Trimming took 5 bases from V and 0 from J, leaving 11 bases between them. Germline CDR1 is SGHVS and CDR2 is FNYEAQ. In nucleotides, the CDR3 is TGTGCCAGCAGCCCTCGACGGGTCTCTGGGGCCAACGTCCTGACTTTC. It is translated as CASSPRRVSGANVLTF.

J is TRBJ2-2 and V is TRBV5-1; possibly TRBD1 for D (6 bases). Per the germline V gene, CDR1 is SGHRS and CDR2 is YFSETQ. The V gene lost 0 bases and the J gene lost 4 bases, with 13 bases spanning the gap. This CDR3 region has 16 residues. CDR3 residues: CASSLGGTSVTGELFF. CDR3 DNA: TGCGCCAGCAGCTTGGGGGGGACATCGGTCACCGGGGAGCTGTTTTTT. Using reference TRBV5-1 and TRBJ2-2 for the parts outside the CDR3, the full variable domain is KAGVTQTPRYLIKTRGQQVTLSCSPISGHRSVSWYQQTPGQGLQFLFEYFSETQRNKGNFPGRFSGRQFSNSRSEMNVSTLELGDSALYLCASSLGGTSVTGELFFGEGSRLTVL.

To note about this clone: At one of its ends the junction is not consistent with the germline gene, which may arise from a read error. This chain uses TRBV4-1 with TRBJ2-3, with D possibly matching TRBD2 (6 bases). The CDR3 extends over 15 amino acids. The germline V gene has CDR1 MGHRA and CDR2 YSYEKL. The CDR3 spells CASSQDRTSIDTQYF. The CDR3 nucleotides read TGCGCCAGCAGCCAAGATCGAACTAGCATAGATACGCAGTATTTT.

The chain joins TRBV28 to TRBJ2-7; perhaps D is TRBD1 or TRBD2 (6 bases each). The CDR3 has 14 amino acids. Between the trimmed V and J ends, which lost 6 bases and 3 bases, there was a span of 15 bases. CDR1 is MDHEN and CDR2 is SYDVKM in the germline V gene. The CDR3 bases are TGTGCCAGCAGCCAGGGCGGGACATACTACGAGCAGTACTTC. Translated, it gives CASSQGGTYYEQYF.

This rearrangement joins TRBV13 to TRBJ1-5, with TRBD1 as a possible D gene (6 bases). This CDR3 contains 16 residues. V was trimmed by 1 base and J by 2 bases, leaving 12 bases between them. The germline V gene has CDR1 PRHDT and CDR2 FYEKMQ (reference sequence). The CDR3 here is CASSLATGSGNQPQHF. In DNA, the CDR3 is TGTGCCAGCAGCTTAGCGACAGGTTCCGGCAATCAGCCCCAGCATTTT.

The CDR3 DNA follows: TGCGCCAGCAGCCAAGATAGCGGTGCTTGGAACACCATATATTTT. Amino acid sequence: CASSQDSGAWNTIYF. V usage is TRBV4-3 and J usage is TRBJ1-3; D gene unclear. The CDR3 loop spans 15 amino acids. V lost 0 bases to trimming and J lost 7 bases, with 13 bases between them. The germline V gene has CDR1 LGHNA and CDR2 YSLEER.

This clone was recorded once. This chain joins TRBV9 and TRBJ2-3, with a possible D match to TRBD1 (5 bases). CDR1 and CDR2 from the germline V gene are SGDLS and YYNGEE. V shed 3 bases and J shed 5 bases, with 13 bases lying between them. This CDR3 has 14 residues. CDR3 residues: CASSEGIQGDTQYF. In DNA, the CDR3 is TGTGCCAGCAGCGAGGGGATCCAGGGAGATACGCAGTATTTT.

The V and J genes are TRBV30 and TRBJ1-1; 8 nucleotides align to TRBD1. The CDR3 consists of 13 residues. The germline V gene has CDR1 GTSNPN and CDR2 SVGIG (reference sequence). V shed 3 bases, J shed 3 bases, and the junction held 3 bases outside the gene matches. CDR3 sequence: CAWRGQGYTEAFF. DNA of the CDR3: TGTGCCTGGAGAGGACAGGGCTACACTGAAGCTTTCTTT.

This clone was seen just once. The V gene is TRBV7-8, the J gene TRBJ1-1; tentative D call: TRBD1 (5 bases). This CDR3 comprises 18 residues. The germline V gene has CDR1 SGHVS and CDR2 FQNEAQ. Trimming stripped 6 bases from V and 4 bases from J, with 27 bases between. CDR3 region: CASRQALGGTARATEAFF. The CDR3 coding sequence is TGTGCCAGCAGACAGGCCCTCGGGGGGACCGCGCGTGCCACTGAAGCTTTCTTT.

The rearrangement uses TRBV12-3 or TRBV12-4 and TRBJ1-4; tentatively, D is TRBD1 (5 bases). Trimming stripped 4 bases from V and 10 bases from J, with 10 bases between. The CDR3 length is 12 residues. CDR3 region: CASSSGRGKLFF. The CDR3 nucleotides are TGTGCCAGCAGTTCAGGGCGCGGAAAACTGTTTTTT.

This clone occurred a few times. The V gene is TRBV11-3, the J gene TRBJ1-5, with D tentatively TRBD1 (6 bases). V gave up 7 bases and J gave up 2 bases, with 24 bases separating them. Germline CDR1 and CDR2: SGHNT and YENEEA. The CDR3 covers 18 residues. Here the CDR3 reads CASTQKGGEGRRNQPQHF. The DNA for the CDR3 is TGTGCCAGCACTCAAAAAGGGGGAGAGGGTAGGCGCAATCAGCCCCAGCATTTT. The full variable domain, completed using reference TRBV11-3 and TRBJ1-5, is EAGVVQSPRYKIIEKKQPVAFWCNPISGHNTLYWYLQNLGQGPELLIRYENEEAVDDSQLPKDRFSAERLKGVDSTLKIQPAELGDSAVYLCASTQKGGEGRRNQPQHFGDGTRLSIL.

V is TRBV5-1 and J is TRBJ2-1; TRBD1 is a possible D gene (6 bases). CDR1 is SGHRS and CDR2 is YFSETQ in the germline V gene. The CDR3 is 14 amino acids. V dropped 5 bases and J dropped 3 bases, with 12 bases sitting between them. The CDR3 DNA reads TGCGCCAGCAGTAAACAGGGTTTCTACAATGAGCAGTTCTTC. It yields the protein CASSKQGFYNEQFF.

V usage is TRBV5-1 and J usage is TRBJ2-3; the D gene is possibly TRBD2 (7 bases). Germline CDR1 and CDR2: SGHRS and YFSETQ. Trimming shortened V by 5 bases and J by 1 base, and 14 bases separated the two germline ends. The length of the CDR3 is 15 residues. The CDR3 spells CASSTGTIGTDTQYF. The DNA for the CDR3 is TGCGCCAGCAGTACAGGGACTATCGGCACAGATACGCAGTATTTT.

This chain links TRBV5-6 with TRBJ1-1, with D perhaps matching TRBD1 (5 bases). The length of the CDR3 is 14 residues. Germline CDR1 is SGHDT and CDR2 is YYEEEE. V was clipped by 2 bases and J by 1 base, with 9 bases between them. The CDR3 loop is CASSFDSWNTEAFF. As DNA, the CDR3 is TGTGCCAGCAGCTTTGACAGTTGGAACACTGAAGCTTTCTTT.

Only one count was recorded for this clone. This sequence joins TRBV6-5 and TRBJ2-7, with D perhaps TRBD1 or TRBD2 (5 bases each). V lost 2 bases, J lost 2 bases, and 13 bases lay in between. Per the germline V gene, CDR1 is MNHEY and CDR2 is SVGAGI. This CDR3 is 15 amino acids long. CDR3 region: CASSYDAGRAYEQYF. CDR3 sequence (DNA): TGTGCCAGCAGTTACGACGCGGGCAGGGCCTACGAGCAGTACTTC.

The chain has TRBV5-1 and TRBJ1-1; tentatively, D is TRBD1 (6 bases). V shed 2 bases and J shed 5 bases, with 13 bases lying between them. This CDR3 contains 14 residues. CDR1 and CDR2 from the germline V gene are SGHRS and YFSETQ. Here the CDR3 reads CASSLLQGGTEAFF. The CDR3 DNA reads TGCGCCAGCAGCTTACTACAGGGAGGGACTGAAGCTTTCTTT.

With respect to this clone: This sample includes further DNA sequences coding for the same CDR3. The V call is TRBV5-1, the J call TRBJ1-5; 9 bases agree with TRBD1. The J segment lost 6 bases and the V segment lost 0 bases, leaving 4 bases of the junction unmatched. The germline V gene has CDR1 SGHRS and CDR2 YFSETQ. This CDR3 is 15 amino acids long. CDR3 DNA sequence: TGCGCCAGCAGCTTGGGGACAGGGGAGGGTCAGCCCCAGCATTTT. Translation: CASSLGTGEGQPQHF.